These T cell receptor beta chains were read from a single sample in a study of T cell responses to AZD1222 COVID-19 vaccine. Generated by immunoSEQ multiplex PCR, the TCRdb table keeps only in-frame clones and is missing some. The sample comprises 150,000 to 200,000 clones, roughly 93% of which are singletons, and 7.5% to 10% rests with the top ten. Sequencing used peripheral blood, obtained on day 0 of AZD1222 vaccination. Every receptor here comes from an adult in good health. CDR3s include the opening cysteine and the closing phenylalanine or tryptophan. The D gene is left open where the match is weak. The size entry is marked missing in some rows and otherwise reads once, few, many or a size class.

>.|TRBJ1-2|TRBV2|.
TGTGCCAGCAGTGAGTTCGTTTCAACTGGTGGCTACACCTTC
CASSEFVSTGGYTF
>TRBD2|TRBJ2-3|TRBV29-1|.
TGCAGCGTTGGCACTAGCGGGAGGAGGCTAACAGATACGCAGTATTTT
CSVGTSGRRLTDTQYF
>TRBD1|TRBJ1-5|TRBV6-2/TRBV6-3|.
TGTGCCAGCAGTGGGGACAGCCATAGCAATCAGCCCCAGCATTTT
CASSGDSHSNQPQHF
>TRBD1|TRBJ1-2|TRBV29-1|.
TGCAGCGTTTCAGAGACAGGGCCTTTTGGCTATGGCTACACCTTC
CSVSETGPFGYGYTF
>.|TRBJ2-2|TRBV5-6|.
TGTGCCAGCAGCTTTGGGACACGCAACGGGGAGCTGTTTTTT
CASSFGTRNGELFF
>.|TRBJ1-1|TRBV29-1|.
TGTAGCGTGAGGGGACGGGATGGTGCTGAAGCTTTCTTT
CSVRGRDGAEAFF
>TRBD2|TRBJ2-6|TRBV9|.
TGTGCCAGCAGCGTAGCTCCAGGGTTTACTAGCGGGCCGAAGCTCCCTGGGGCCAACGTCCTGACTTTC
CASSVAPGFTSGPKLPGANVLTF
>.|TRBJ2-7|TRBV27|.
TGTGCCAGCAGGAGGGGCTACGAGCAGTACTTC
CASRRGYEQYF
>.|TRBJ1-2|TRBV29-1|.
TGCAGCGTTGAGCGAATCATGGGTGGCTACACCTTC
CSVERIMGGYTF
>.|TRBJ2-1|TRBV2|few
TGTGCCAGCAGTGACGGACTGGAGCAGTTCTTC
CASSDGLEQFF
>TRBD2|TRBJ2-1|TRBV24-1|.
TGTGCCACCGGTGTTAGCGGGAGGGCATCTGAGCAGTTCTTC
CATGVSGRASEQFF
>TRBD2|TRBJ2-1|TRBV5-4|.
TGTGCCAGCAGCTTGTCCGCTAGCGGGAACAATGAGCAGTTCTTC
CASSLSASGNNEQFF
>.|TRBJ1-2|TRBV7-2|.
TGTGCCAGCAGCCCGACAACTATGGGCTACACCTTC
CASSPTTMGYTF
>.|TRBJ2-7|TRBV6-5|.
TGTGCCAGCAGCCGCTCCTGGGGCTTCTCCTACGAGCAGTACTTC
CASSRSWGFSYEQYF
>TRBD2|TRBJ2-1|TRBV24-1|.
TGTGCCACCAGTGACCCTGACAGCGGGATAGGCTACAATGAGCAGTTCTTC
CATSDPDSGIGYNEQFF
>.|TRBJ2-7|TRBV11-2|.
TGTGCCAGCAGCTTGGGGAGGTTCGAGCAGTACTTC
CASSLGRFEQYF
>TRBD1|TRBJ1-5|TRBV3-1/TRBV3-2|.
TGTGCCAGCAGCCAAGTTTCAGGGGGTCGGAGCAATCAGCCCCAGCATTTT
CASSQVSGGRSNQPQHF
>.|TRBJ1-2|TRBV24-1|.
TGTGCCGTATCGAGGGACGACAACTATGGCTACACCTTC
CAVSRDDNYGYTF
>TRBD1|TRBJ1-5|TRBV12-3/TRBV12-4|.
TGTGCCATCGGACAGGTCGGCAATCAGCCCCAGCATTTT
CAIGQVGNQPQHF
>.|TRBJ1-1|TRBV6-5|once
TGTGCCAGCAGCCGTTCTTTGAACACTGAAGCTTTCTTT
CASSRSLNTEAFF